This TCR beta chain comes out of a study of T cell responses to AZD1222 COVID-19 vaccine. Turning to this clone: Its antigen is unknown.

Per germline, CDR1 SGHRS and CDR2 YFSETQ. The CDR3 has 13 amino acids. V was pared by 4 bases and J by 3 bases, with 3 bases of the junction left unmatched. The repertoire was sequenced with immunoSEQ multiplex PCR; TCRdb's copy has only in-frame clones and lacks some. The sample holds more than 100,000 clones; about 90% are singletons and the top ten take 7.5% to 8%. Study-wide findings and caveats: Vaccine-associated CD4 TCRs spanned spike, dominant at 160-218 and 743-854. Once two AZD1222 doses were given, Spike-specific TCR breadth and depth went up. Repertoires were obtained solely post-peak T cell response.

The input for sequencing was peripheral blood, taken on day 0 of AZD1222 vaccination. This chain uses TRBV5-1 with TRBJ2-7; TRBD1 aligns across 8 bases. The source is an adult in good health. CDR3 coding DNA: TGCGCCAGCAGCGCCGGACAGGGCTACGAGCAGTACTTC. Its translation is CASSAGQGYEQYF. The full variable domain, completed using reference TRBV5-1 and TRBJ2-7, is KAGVTQTPRYLIKTRGQQVTLSCSPISGHRSVSWYQQTPGQGLQFLFEYFSETQRNKGNFPGRFSGRQFSNSRSEMNVSTLELGDSALYLCASSAGQGYEQYFGPGTRLTVT.